The 3 T cell receptor beta chains given below trace back to one sample, sequenced in a study of T cells expressing NK-cell markers. Each CDR3 protein gets one entry in TCRdb, which reprocessed the 5' RACE reads and gives no DNA. This sample carries under 500,000 distinct CDR3 sequences, with 7.3% going to the ten biggest clones. The sample consisted of blood T cells: a sorted CD56 or NKG2C T cell subset, CD4+ or CD8+ T cells, or bulk PBMC T cells (not recorded which). All receptors come from a woman aged 18 to 69 in good health.

CDR3 protein: CATSSPGTGGASSYGYTF. This sequence joins TRBV15 and TRBJ1-2; the D call of TRBD1 rests on TCRdb alone, since no DNA is present to check it. This CDR3 region has 18 residues. Germline V gene data show CDR1 as LNHNV and CDR2 as YYDKDF (reference sequence). Based on the CDR3 plus reference TRBV15 and TRBJ1-2, the full variable domain is DAMVIQNPRYQVTQFGKPVTLSCSQTLNHNVMYWYQQKSSQAPKLLFHYYDKDFNNEADTPDNFQSRRPNTSFCFLDIRSPGLGDTAMYLCATSSPGTGGASSYGYTFGSGTRLTVV.

The genes are TRBV12-3 or TRBV12-4 and TRBJ1-2; TCRdb reports TRBD1, a call that lacks DNA to check it against. The CDR3 is 16 amino acids. CDR3 sequence: CASSSWGTGVNYGYTF.

The chain joins TRBV4-3 to TRBJ1-2. CDR3 length: 16 residues. Germline V gives CDR1 LGHNA, CDR2 YSLEER. CDR3 sequence: CASSQDEGPVYYGYTF.